This T cell receptor beta chain is drawn from a study of cytomegalovirus exposure and HLA in healthy donors. On the study more broadly: Of the donors genotyped, 398 in all, 75% to 85% fell in the Caucasian-associated ancestry cluster.

The PCR was carried out with 60 Vbeta primers and 13 Jbeta primers. The protocol was immunoSEQ multiplex PCR, while the TCRdb copy is restricted to in-frame clones and leaves out a portion. The sample includes approximately 140,000 clones, approximately 86% of them seen just once. Germline V gene sequence: CDR1 LNHNV, CDR2 YYDKDF (reference sequence). Trimming removed 0 bases from V and 6 bases from J, with 18 bases in between. This CDR3 has 17 amino acids. This TCR derives from a boy under 18 in good health and CMV-seronegative. Source material: PBMCs. The V gene is TRBV15, the J gene TRBJ2-1; tentative D call: TRBD2 (5 bases). CDR3 in amino acids: CATSRDRRLGSFNEQFF. CDR3 sequence (DNA): TGTGCCACCAGCAGAGATCGGCGGCTAGGGAGTTTCAATGAGCAGTTCTTC.